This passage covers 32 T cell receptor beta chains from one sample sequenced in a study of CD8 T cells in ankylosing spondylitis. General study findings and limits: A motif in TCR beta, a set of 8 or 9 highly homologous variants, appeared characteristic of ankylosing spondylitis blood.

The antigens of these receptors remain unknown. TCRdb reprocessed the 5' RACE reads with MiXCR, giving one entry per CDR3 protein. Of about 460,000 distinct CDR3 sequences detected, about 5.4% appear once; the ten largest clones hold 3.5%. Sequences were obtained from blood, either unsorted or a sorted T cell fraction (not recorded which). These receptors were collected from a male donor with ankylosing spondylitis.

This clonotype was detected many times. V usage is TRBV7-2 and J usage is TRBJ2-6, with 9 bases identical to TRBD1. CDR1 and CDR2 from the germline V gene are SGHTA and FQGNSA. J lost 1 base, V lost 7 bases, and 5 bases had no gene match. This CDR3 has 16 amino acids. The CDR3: CASKTGGISGANVLTF. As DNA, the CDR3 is TGTGCCAGCAAAACAGGGGGCATATCTGGGGCCAACGTCCTGACTTTC.

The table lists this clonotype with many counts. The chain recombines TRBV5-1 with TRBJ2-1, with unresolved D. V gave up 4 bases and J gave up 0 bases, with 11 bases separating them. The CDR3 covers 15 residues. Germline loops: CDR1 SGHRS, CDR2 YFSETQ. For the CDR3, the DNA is TGCGCCAGCAGCAAAGGGTCCGGCTCCTACAATGAGCAGTTCTTC. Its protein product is CASSKGSGSYNEQFF.

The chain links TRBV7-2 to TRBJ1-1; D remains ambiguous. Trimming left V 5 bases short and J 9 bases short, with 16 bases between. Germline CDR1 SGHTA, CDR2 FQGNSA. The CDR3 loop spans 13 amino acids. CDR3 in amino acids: CASSPSRGGKAFF. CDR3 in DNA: TGTGCCAGCAGCCCCTCGCGGGGTGGGAAAGCTTTCTTT.

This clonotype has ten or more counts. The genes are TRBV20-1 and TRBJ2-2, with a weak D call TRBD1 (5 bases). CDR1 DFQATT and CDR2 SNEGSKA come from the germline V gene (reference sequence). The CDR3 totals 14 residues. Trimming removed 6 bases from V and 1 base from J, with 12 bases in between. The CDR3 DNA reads TGCAGTGCAGGGGAAGGGCAGAACACCGGGGAGCTGTTTTTT. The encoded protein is CSAGEGQNTGELFF.

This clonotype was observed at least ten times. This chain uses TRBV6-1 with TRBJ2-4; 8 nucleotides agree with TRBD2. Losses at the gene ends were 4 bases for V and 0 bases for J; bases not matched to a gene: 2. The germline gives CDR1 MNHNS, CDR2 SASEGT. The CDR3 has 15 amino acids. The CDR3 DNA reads TGTGCCAGCAGTGCTAGCGGGTCAGCCAAAAACATTCAGTACTTC. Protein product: CASSASGSAKNIQYF.

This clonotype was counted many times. The CDR3 loop is CSAATQGGRETQYF. The CDR3 nucleotides are TGCAGTGCTGCCACACAGGGAGGAAGAGAGACCCAGTACTTC. The chain joins TRBV20-1 to TRBJ2-5; D could derive from TRBD1 or TRBD2 (6 bases each). CDR1 is DFQATT and CDR2 is SNEGSKA in the germline V gene (reference sequence). V was clipped by 5 bases and J by 4 bases, with 17 bases between them. The CDR3 is 14 residues long.

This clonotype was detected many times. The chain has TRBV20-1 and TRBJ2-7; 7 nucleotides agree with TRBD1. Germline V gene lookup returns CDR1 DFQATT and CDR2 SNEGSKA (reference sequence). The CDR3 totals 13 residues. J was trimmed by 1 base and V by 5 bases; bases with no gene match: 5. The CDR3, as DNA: TGCAGTGCTTCAGGGGGTTGGTCCTACGAGCAGTACTTC. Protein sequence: CSASGGWSYEQYF.

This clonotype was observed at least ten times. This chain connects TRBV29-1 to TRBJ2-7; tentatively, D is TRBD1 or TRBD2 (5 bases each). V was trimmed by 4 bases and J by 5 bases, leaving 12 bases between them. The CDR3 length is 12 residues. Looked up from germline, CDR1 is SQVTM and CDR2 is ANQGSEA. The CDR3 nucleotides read TGCAGCGTTGGGGGGAGACATCACGAGCAGTACTTC. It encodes CSVGGRHHEQYF.

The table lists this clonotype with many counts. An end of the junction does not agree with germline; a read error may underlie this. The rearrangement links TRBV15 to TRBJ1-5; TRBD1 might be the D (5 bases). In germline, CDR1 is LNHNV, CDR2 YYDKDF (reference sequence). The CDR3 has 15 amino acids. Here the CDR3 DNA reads TGTGCCACCAGCAGAGTTAAGGGGTTGGATCACCCCCAGCATTTT. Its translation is CATSRVKGLDHPQHF.

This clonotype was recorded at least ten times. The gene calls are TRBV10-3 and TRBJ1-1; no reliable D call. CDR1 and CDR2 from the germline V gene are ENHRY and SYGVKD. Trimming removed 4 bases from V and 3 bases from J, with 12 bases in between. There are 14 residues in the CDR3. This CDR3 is CAISGSWADTEAFF. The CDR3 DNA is TGTGCCATCAGTGGAAGCTGGGCGGACACTGAAGCTTTCTTT.

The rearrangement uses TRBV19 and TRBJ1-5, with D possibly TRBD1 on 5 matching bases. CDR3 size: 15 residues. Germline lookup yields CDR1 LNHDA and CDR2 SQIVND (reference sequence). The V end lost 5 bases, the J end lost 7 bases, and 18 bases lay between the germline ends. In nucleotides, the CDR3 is TGTGCCAGTAGTCCCTGGAGTAAAGGGGACCAGCCCCAGCATTTT. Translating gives CASSPWSKGDQPQHF.

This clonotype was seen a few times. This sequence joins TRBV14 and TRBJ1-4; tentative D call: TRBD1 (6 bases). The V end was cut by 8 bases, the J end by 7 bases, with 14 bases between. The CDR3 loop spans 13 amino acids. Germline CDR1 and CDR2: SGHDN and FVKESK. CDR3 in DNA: TGTGCCAGCGCCCCCAGGGGCGGTGAAAAACTGTTTTTT. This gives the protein CASAPRGGEKLFF.

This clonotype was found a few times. CDR3 amino acids: CASSPKQGLDEQYF. As DNA, the CDR3 is TGTGCCAGCAGTCCTAAACAGGGGCTAGACGAGCAGTACTTC. J is TRBJ2-7 and V is TRBV7-2; TRBD1 aligns across 7 bases. After removal of 6 bases from V and 5 bases from J, the junction contained 10 bases not matched to a gene. Germline V gene lookup returns CDR1 SGHTA and CDR2 FQGNSA. The CDR3 spans 14 residues.

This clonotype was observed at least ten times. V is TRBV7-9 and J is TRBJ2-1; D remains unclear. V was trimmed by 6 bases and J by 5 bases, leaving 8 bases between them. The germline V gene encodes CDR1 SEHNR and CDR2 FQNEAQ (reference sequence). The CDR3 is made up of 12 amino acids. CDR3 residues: CASRTSHNEQFF. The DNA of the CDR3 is TGTGCCAGCAGAACGAGCCACAATGAGCAGTTCTTC.

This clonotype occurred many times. The CDR3 loop is CASSAGVDEQFF. The CDR3 region has the DNA TGTGCCAGCAGCGCGGGAGTGGATGAGCAGTTCTTC. V and J are TRBV2 and TRBJ2-1, with TRBD2 identical over 7 bases. Looked up from germline, CDR1 is SNHLY and CDR2 is FYNNEI. V shed 6 bases and J 8 bases; nucleotides not matched to a gene: 4. The CDR3 runs to 12 residues.

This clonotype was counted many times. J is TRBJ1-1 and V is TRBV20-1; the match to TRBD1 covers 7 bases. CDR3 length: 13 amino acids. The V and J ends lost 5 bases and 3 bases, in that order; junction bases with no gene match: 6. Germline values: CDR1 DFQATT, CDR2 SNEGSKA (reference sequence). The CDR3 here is CSAPDRAHTEAFF. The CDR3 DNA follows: TGCAGTGCTCCTGACAGGGCCCACACTGAAGCTTTCTTT.

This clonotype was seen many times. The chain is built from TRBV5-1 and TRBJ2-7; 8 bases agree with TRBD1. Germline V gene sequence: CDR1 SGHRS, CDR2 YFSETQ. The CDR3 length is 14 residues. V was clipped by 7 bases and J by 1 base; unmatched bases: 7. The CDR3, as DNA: TGCGCCAGCCGTTCCGGGACAGGATCCTACGAGCAGTACTTC. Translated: CASRSGTGSYEQYF.

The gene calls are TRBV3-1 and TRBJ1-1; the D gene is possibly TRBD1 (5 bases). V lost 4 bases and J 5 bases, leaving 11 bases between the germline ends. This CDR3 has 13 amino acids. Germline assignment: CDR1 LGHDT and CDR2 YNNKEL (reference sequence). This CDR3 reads CASSRREGTEAFF. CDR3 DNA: TGTGCCAGCAGCCGCAGGGAGGGAACTGAAGCTTTCTTT.

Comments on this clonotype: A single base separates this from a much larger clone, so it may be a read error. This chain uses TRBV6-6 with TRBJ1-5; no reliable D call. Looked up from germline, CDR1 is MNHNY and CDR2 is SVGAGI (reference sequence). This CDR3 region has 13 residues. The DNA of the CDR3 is TGTCCCAGCAGTAGAACCAACATTAAGCCCCAGCATTTT. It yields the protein CPSSRTNIKPQHF.

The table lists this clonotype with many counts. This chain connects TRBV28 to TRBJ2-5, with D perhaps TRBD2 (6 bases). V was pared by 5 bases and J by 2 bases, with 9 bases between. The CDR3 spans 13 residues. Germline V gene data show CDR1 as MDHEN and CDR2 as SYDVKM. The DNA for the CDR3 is TGTGCCAGCAGTCGACTAGAACAAGAGACCCAGTACTTC. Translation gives CASSRLEQETQYF. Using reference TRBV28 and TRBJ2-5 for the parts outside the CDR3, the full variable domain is DVKVTQSSRYLVKRTGEKVFLECVQDMDHENMFWYRQDPGLGLRLIYFSYDVKMKEKGDIPEGYSVSREKKERFSLILESASTNQTSMYLCASSRLEQETQYFGPGTRLLVL.

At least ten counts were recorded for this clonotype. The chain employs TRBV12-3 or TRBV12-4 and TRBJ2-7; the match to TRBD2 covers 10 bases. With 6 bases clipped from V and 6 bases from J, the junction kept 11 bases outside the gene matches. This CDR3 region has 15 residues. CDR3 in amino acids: CASSLSASGSGEQYF. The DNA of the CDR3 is TGTGCCAGCAGCCTCTCAGCTAGCGGGAGTGGCGAGCAGTACTTC.

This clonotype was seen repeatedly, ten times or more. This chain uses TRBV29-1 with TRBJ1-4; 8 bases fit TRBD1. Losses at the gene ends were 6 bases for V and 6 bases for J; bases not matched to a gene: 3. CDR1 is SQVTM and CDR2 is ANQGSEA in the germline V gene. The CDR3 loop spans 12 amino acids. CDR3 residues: CSVQGGDEKLFF. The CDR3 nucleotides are TGCAGCGTACAGGGGGGAGATGAAAAACTGTTTTTT.

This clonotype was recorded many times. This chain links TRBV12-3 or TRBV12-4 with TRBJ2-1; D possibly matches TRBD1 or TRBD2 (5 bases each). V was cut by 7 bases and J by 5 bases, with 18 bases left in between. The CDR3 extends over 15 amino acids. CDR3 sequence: CASKAYHGGDNEQFF. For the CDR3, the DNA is TGTGCCAGCAAGGCCTACCATGGGGGAGACAATGAGCAGTTCTTC.

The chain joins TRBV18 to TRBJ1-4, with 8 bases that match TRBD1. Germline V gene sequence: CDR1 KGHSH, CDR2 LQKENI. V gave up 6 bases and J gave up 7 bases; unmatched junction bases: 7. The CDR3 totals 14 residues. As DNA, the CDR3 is TGTGCCAGCTCGCCGGGACAGGTAGCTGAAAAACTGTTTTTT. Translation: CASSPGQVAEKLFF.

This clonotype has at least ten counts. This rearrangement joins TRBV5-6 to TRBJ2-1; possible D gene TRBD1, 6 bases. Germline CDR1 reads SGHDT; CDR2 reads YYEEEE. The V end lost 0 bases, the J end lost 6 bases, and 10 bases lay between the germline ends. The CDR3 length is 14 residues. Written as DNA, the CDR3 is TGTGCCAGCAGCTTGGGGGGGCAGCCCAATGAGCAGTTCTTC. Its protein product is CASSLGGQPNEQFF.

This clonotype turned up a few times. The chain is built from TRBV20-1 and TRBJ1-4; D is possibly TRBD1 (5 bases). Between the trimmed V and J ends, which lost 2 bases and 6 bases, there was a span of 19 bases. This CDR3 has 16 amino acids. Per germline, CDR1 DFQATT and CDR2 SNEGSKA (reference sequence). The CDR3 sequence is CSARPPGSKGDEKLFF. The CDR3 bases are TGCAGTGCTAGACCCCCTGGATCAAAAGGGGATGAAAAACTGTTTTTT.

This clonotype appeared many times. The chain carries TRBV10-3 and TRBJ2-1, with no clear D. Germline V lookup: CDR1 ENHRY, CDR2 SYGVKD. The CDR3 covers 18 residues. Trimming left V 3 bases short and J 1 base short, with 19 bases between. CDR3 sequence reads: CAISEKGRIEISYNEQFF. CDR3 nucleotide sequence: TGTGCCATCAGTGAAAAAGGACGCATCGAAATTTCCTACAATGAGCAGTTCTTC.

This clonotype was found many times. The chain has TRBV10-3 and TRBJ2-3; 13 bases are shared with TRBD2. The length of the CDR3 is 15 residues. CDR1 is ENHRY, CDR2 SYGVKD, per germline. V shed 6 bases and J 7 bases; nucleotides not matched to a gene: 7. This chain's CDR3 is CAIREGLAGIYTQYF. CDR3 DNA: TGTGCCATCAGGGAGGGACTAGCGGGAATCTATACGCAGTATTTT.

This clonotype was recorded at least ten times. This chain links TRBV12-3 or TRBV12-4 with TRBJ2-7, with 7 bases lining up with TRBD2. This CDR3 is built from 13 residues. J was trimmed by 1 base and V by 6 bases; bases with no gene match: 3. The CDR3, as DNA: TGTGCCAGCAGAGCGGGACGGTCCTACGAGCAGTACTTC. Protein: CASRAGRSYEQYF.

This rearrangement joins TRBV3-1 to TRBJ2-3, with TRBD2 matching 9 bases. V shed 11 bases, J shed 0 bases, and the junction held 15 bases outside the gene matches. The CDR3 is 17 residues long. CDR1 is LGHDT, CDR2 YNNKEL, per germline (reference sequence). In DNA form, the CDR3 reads TGTGCCTGCTCCCAAGACACTAGCGGGTCTAGCACAGATACGCAGTATTTT. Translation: CACSQDTSGSSTDTQYF.

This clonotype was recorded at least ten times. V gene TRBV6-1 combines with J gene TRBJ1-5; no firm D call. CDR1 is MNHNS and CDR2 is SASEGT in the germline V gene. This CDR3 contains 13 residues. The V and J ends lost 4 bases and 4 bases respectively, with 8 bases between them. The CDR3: CASSADPNQPQHF. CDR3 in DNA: TGTGCCAGCAGTGCAGATCCGAATCAGCCCCAGCATTTT.

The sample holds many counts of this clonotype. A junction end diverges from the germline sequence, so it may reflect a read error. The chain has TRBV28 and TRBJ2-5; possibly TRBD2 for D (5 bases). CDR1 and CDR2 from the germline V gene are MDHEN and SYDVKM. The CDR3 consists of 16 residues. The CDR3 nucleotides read TGTGCCAGCGGATTTCCTAAGCGGAGCTCCCAACAGACCCAGTACTTC. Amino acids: CASGFPKRSSQQTQYF.